This T cell receptor beta chain is drawn from a study of OX40 agonist ivuxolimab in advanced cancers. Here immunoSEQ multiplex PCR was the method, and the copy in TCRdb shows in-frame clones only, minus some. In the table there are about 40,000 clones, around 84% of which are singletons. There are a few counts of this clone. Antigen specificity is unknown. Study-wide results and limits: Partial responders at 0.1-3.0 mg/kg had among the lowest clonal expansion. The specificity for antigen of the expanded peripheral T cells was not determined.

The CDR3 extends over 16 amino acids. V shed 5 bases, J shed 5 bases, and the junction held 10 bases outside the gene matches. Germline V gives CDR1 SGHVS, CDR2 FNYEAQ. The TCR sequence derives from an adult with an advanced solid tumor such as melanoma, head and neck, liver or kidney cancer. V is TRBV7-6 and J is TRBJ2-1, with TRBD1 matching 9 bases. This sample comprised CD4+ or CD8+ T cells sorted from blood, obtained in a trial of the OX40 agonist ivuxolimab. CDR3 loop: CASSATRQGVDNEQFF. The DNA for the CDR3 is TGTGCCAGCAGCGCAACGAGACAGGGGGTGGACAATGAGCAGTTCTTC. The full variable domain, rest sourced from reference TRBV7-6 and TRBJ2-1, is GAGVSQSPRYKVTKRGQDVALRCDPISGHVSLYWYRQALGQGPEFLTYFNYEAQQDKSGLPNDRFSAERPEGSISTLTIQRTEQRDSAMYRCASSATRQGVDNEQFFGPGTRLTVL.